The TCR beta chain under discussion was sequenced for a study of T cell responses to AZD1222 COVID-19 vaccine. The germline CDR1 and CDR2 sequences are MNHEY and SVGEGT. This CDR3 spans 13 amino acids. V lost 2 bases, J lost 7 bases, and 4 bases stayed unmatched. TCRdb's table, derived via immunoSEQ multiplex PCR, lists solely in-frame clones and lacks some. This table holds about 120,000 clones, 75% to 90% found once. This TCR derives from an adult in good health. This material consisted of peripheral blood, taken on day 0 of AZD1222 vaccination. The chain carries TRBV6-2 or TRBV6-3 and TRBJ1-1; 7 nucleotides match TRBD1. The DNA for the CDR3 is TGTGCCAGCAGTTACCGGGGACAGAGTGAAGCTTTCTTT. This gives the protein CASSYRGQSEAFF.